This T cell receptor (beta chain) originates from a study of cytomegalovirus exposure and HLA in healthy donors. Broader study findings: An observed cluster of highly shared sequence variants was recorded as a likely sequencing artifact.

Concerning this clone itself: The antigen remains undetermined.

Amplification used 60 Vbeta primers and 13 Jbeta primers. Sequencing used immunoSEQ multiplex PCR; TCRdb keeps in-frame clones, though not all of them. The data show 100,000 to 150,000 clones, roughly 75% seen once. The TCR sequence derives from a man younger than 45 in good health and CMV-seropositive. Sequenced input: PBMCs.

CDR3 nucleotides: TGTGCCAGCAGTGTATCCTCAGCGGGGAACACTGAAGCTTTCTTT. Translation gives CASSVSSAGNTEAFF. The chain carries TRBV25-1 and TRBJ1-1; D is unresolved. This CDR3 has 15 amino acids. V lost 4 bases to trimming and J lost 1 base, with 13 bases between them. The germline CDR1 and CDR2 sequences are MGHDK and SYGVNS.